This T cell receptor (beta chain) emerged from a study of patients and donors after allogeneic stem cell transplantation. A single record per CDR3 protein comes from TCRdb applying MiXCR to the RT-PCR reads. The data show 100,000 to 130,000 distinct CDR3 sequences, roughly 37% seen once. Looked up from germline, CDR1 is MDHEN and CDR2 is SYDVKM. Trimming removed 8 bases at V and 6 bases at J, with 24 bases between. There are 16 residues in the CDR3. The origin of this receptor is a human donor who was either an allogeneic HSCT recipient or a stem cell or donor lymphocyte infusion donor (not recorded which). It is not recorded whose cells these are; they may come from a transplant donor. V is TRBV28 and J is TRBJ2-3; either TRBD1 or TRBD2 may fit D (5 bases each). Sequences were obtained from blood, either unsorted or a sorted T cell fraction (not recorded which). CDR3 loop: CASERLGTLKRDTQYF. The CDR3 DNA sequence: TGTGCCAGCGAACGACTGGGGACCCTTAAAAGGGATACGCAGTATTTT.